The present entry profiles one T cell receptor beta chain with its context. This record belongs to a study of T cell responses to AZD1222 COVID-19 vaccine. TCRdb's table, derived via immunoSEQ multiplex PCR, lists solely in-frame clones and lacks some. This sample has 150,000 to 180,000 clones, with 80% to 90% found just once. The source of this sequence is an adult who received the AZD1222 COVID-19 vaccine. Sequencing was performed on peripheral blood, taken 28 days after the second AZD1222 dose.

The CDR3 nucleotides are TGTGCCAGCAGCTTAGTTTCCGGGGCTGTTTACAATGAGCAGTTCTTC. It translates to CASSLVSGAVYNEQFF. The V gene is TRBV7-9, the J gene TRBJ2-1, with D possibly called TRBD1 or TRBD2 (5 bases each). The CDR3 is 16 amino acids. Germline assignment: CDR1 SEHNR and CDR2 FQNEAQ (reference sequence). Deletions cut 1 base from V and 4 bases from J, with 14 bases between. The entire variable domain, with the rest obtained from reference TRBV7-9 and TRBJ2-1, is as follows: DTGVSQNPRHKITKRGQNVTFRCDPISEHNRLYWYRQTLGQGPEFLTYFQNEAQLEKSRLLSDRFSAERPKGSFSTLEIQRTEQGDSAMYLCASSLVSGAVYNEQFFGPGTRLTVL.